Shown below are 23 T cell receptor beta chains from a single sample sequenced in a study of Tregs in tolerant kidney transplant recipients. Here immunoSEQ multiplex PCR was the method, and the copy in TCRdb shows in-frame clones only, minus some. The sample has tens of thousands of clones, 70% to 90% seen once. The sequences come from Tregs from blood, collected before the transplant. These receptors originate from a human donor who received a combined kidney and bone marrow transplant.

This chain connects TRBV7-2 to TRBJ2-5; 7 positions match TRBD2. Looked up from germline, CDR1 is SGHTA and CDR2 is FQGNSA. The CDR3 extends over 14 amino acids. With V trimmed by 5 bases and J by 7 bases, 10 bases remained unmatched. Here the CDR3 reads CASSVGTTPRTQYF. DNA for the CDR3: TGTGCCAGCAGCGTCGGGACTACTCCCAGGACCCAGTACTTC.

This chain uses TRBV4-1 with TRBJ2-5; 13 nucleotides align to TRBD2. V was clipped by 4 bases and J by 5 bases; unmatched bases: 16. The germline V gene encodes CDR1 MGHRA and CDR2 YSYEKL. This CDR3 comprises 19 residues. The CDR3 reads CASSPNPPTSGGALETQYF. DNA for the CDR3: TGCGCCAGCAGCCCGAATCCCCCTACTAGCGGGGGGGCCTTGGAGACCCAGTACTTC.

The chain employs TRBV4-3 and TRBJ1-6, with D perhaps matching TRBD1 (5 bases). Germline V gene lookup returns CDR1 LGHNA and CDR2 YSLEER. The CDR3 has 16 residues. Trimming left V 0 bases short and J 2 bases short, with 8 bases between. CDR3 residues: CASSQDRGPYNSPLHF. The DNA for the CDR3 is TGCGCCAGCAGCCAAGATAGGGGACCCTATAATTCACCCCTCCACTTT.

This chain connects TRBV6-1 to TRBJ2-3; D is undetermined. Trimming took off 5 bases at V and 2 bases at J, with 8 bases between the two ends. Germline V gene data show CDR1 as MNHNS and CDR2 as SASEGT. The CDR3 is 13 residues long. This chain's CDR3 is CASSRVPTDTQYF. The CDR3 DNA reads as TGTGCCAGCAGTCGCGTCCCCACAGATACGCAGTATTTT.

The chain employs TRBV2 and TRBJ2-5; the match to TRBD2 covers 11 bases. Germline CDR1 and CDR2: SNHLY and FYNNEI. V lost 3 bases and J lost 5; bases outside the gene matches: 5. The CDR3 extends over 15 amino acids. The CDR3 loop reads CASSEDSGREETQYF. The CDR3 DNA reads as TGTGCCAGCAGTGAGGATAGCGGGAGGGAGGAGACCCAGTACTTC.

The CDR3 sequence: CASSQSAGPRLNEKLFF. The CDR3 DNA is TGCGCCAGCAGTCAATCGGCGGGGCCCAGGTTGAATGAAAAACTGTTTTTT. V and J are TRBV23-1 and TRBJ1-4, with a tentative D call TRBD1 (5 bases). TRBV23-1 is an ORF, with its function uncertain. CDR3 length: 17 amino acids. Trimming left V 0 bases short and J 5 bases short, with 16 bases between.

This sequence joins TRBV7-2 and TRBJ2-3; 15 bases fit TRBD2. Per germline, CDR1 SGHTA and CDR2 FQGNSA. After removal of 5 bases from V and 5 bases from J, the junction contained 5 bases not matched to a gene. This CDR3 has 16 residues. CDR3 in DNA: TGTGCCAGCAGCCCCCAGGGACTAGCGGGGGGAGATACGCAGTATTTT. Its protein product is CASSPQGLAGGDTQYF.

This sequence joins TRBV7-8 and TRBJ1-4, with D possibly TRBD1 on 5 matching bases. Germline lookup yields CDR1 SGHVS and CDR2 FQNEAQ. The CDR3 has 16 amino acids. V was clipped by 5 bases and J by 2 bases, with 15 bases between them. The CDR3 coding sequence is TGTGCCAGCAGCGCCAATGTACGGGGCACTAATGAAAAACTGTTTTTT. Translating it yields CASSANVRGTNEKLFF. Based on the CDR3 plus reference TRBV7-8 and TRBJ1-4, the full variable domain is GAGVSQSPRYKVAKRGQDVALRCDPISGHVSLFWYQQALGQGPEFLTYFQNEAQLDKSGLPSDRFFAERPEGSVSTLKIQRTQQEDSAVYLCASSANVRGTNEKLFFGSGTQLSVL.

V is TRBV2 and J is TRBJ1-1; TRBD1 matches at 8 bases. Germline loops: CDR1 SNHLY, CDR2 FYNNEI. V shed 6 bases and J 1 base; nucleotides not matched to a gene: 4. The CDR3 is 14 residues long. The CDR3 DNA follows: TGTGCCAGCAGGCTGGGACAGGCGAACACTGAAGCTTTCTTT. Protein product: CASRLGQANTEAFF.

This clone was picked up a small number of times. This chain joins TRBV5-1 and TRBJ1-5, with TRBD1 matching 7 bases. The CDR3 sequence is 16 residues long. Germline CDR1 reads SGHRS; CDR2 reads YFSETQ. V shed 4 bases, J shed 6 bases, and the junction held 13 bases outside the gene matches. CDR3 sequence: CASSPAGGGIGQPQHF. The CDR3 DNA follows: TGCGCCAGCAGCCCCGCAGGGGGGGGAATCGGTCAGCCCCAGCATTTT.

The gene calls are TRBV10-2 and TRBJ2-3; TRBD2 matches 8 bases. The CDR3 is made up of 15 amino acids. Germline CDR1 reads WSHSY; CDR2 reads SAAADI. Trimming removed 4 bases from V and 0 bases from J; junction bases left unmatched: 3. This CDR3 is CASSAGGGSTDTQYF. As DNA, the CDR3 is TGCGCCAGCAGTGCGGGGGGGGGCAGCACAGATACGCAGTATTTT.

This chain connects TRBV5-1 to TRBJ2-7; TRBD1 matches 8 bases. With 4 bases clipped from V and 3 bases from J, the junction kept 9 bases outside the gene matches. Germline V gene sequence: CDR1 SGHRS, CDR2 YFSETQ. The CDR3 has 15 amino acids. CDR3 nucleotide sequence: TGCGCCAGCAGCCCACCTCGGACAGGGAACTACGAGCAGTACTTC. It specifies CASSPPRTGNYEQYF.

The V and J genes are TRBV27 and TRBJ1-1; the D gene is possibly TRBD1 (5 bases). The germline V and J ends were trimmed by 2 bases and 7 bases, with 11 bases remaining between them. Per germline, CDR1 MNHEY and CDR2 SMNVEV (reference sequence). This CDR3 has 13 amino acids. CDR3 residues: CASSLKGHFEAFF. In DNA form, the CDR3 reads TGTGCCAGCAGTTTAAAGGGGCACTTTGAAGCTTTCTTT.

The rearrangement uses TRBV4-2 and TRBJ2-1, with 11 bases identical to TRBD2. Per the germline V gene, CDR1 is LGHNA and CDR2 is YNFKEQ. The CDR3 totals 17 residues. The ends lost 0 bases at V and 9 bases at J; junction bases unmatched: 10. CDR3 sequence (DNA): TGTGCCAGCAGCCAAGAACAAATAGCGGGGGGGCTTAGTGAGCAGTTCTTC. It encodes CASSQEQIAGGLSEQFF.

The genes are TRBV12-5 and TRBJ2-1; 12 bases are a match to TRBD2. With V trimmed by 8 bases and J by 3 bases, 2 bases remained unmatched. Germline V gene sequence: CDR1 LGHNT, CDR2 FRNRAP. The CDR3 totals 14 residues. CDR3 in DNA: TGTGCTAGTACTAGCGGGGGGCGCTACAATGAGCAGTTCTTC. It codes for CASTSGGRYNEQFF. The complete variable domain, with remaining parts taken from reference TRBV12-5 and TRBJ2-1, reads DARVTQTPRHKVTEMGQEVTMRCQPILGHNTVFWYRQTMMQGLELLAYFRNRAPLDDSGMPKDRFSAEMPDATLATLKIQPSEPRDSAVYFCASTSGGRYNEQFFGPGTRLTVL.

This chain links TRBV9 with TRBJ1-1; tentatively, D is TRBD1 (5 bases). CDR1 is SGDLS and CDR2 is YYNGEE in the germline V gene. This CDR3 has 15 residues. Trimming pared 0 bases from V and 1 base from J, leaving 10 bases between. CDR3 bases: TGTGCCAGCAGCGTAGATGGGGGAGGGAACACTGAAGCTTTCTTT. It codes for CASSVDGGGNTEAFF.

This clone appeared a few times. The CDR3 coding sequence is TGTGCCAGCAGCCGGGACAGCTACGAGCAGTACTTC. This codes for CASSRDSYEQYF. The V call is TRBV5-3, the J call TRBJ2-7, with TRBD1 matching 7 bases. TRBV5-3 belongs to the ORF category, with a function that is uncertain. Trimming at V came to 8 bases and at J to 3 bases, leaving 5 bases not matched to a gene. CDR3 length: 12 amino acids.

V and J are TRBV7-2 and TRBJ2-7; no clear D gene. Trimming removed 3 bases at V and 3 bases at J, with 9 bases between. Germline V gene sequence: CDR1 SGHTA, CDR2 FQGNSA. The length of the CDR3 is 13 residues. The CDR3 region is CASSLEPLYEQYF. The DNA of the CDR3 is TGTGCCAGCAGCTTGGAGCCGCTCTACGAGCAGTACTTC.

V is TRBV2 and J is TRBJ1-1, with 7 nucleotides matching TRBD1. The ends lost 3 bases at V and 3 bases at J; junction bases unmatched: 13. Looked up from germline, CDR1 is SNHLY and CDR2 is FYNNEI. The CDR3 totals 17 residues. The CDR3 bases are TGTGCCAGCAGTGATCCGACTAGACAGGGAGAGGACACTGAAGCTTTCTTT. Amino acid sequence: CASSDPTRQGEDTEAFF.

The gene calls are TRBV18 and TRBJ2-3, with TRBD1 matching 7 bases. The trim removed 3 bases at V and 3 bases at J, leaving 6 bases unmatched. CDR1 KGHSH and CDR2 LQKENI come from the germline V gene. The CDR3 runs to 15 residues. CDR3 sequence: CASSPYRGATDTQYF. The DNA for the CDR3 is TGTGCCAGCTCACCCTACAGGGGAGCGACAGATACGCAGTATTTT.

The chain links TRBV27 to TRBJ2-3; possible D gene TRBD2, 6 bases. There are 14 residues in the CDR3. Trimming removed 3 bases at V and 6 bases at J, with 13 bases between. Germline CDR1 MNHEY, CDR2 SMNVEV (reference sequence). This CDR3 reads CASSFGPGADTQYF. The CDR3 nucleotides are TGTGCCAGCAGTTTCGGTCCGGGAGCGGATACGCAGTATTTT.

This clone was recorded once. V usage is TRBV9 and J usage is TRBJ2-7; maybe TRBD2 (6 bases). Germline V gives CDR1 SGDLS, CDR2 YYNGEE. V was pared by 3 bases and J by 0 bases, with 16 bases between. The CDR3 runs to 16 residues. This CDR3 is CASSASSGTFSYEQYF. The CDR3 bases are TGTGCCAGCAGCGCTTCCTCCGGGACTTTCTCCTACGAGCAGTACTTC.

The chain combines TRBV10-3 with TRBJ1-6; 9 positions match TRBD1. J gave up 7 bases and V 5 bases, and 9 bases lay outside the gene matches. The CDR3 covers 16 residues. Per germline, CDR1 ENHRY and CDR2 SYGVKD. The CDR3 region has the DNA TGTGCCATCAGTAAACAGGGGGCCTCTTCAAATTCACCCCTCCACTTT. This sequence encodes CAISKQGASSNSPLHF.